This TCR beta chain was recovered during a study of T cells in Graves' hyperthyroidism and ophthalmopathy. What was amplified from RNA transcripts were TCR beta CDR3 regions. A set of HTBI primers served as the primers for a first-round RT-PCR of the TCR CDR3. TCRdb reprocessed the multiplex PCR reads with MiXCR, giving one entry per CDR3 protein. The sample comprises around 420,000 distinct CDR3 sequences, 15% to 19% of which are singletons, and just under 8% rests with the top ten. Remarks on this clonotype: Just one base apart from a much larger clone, this may be a read error.

The CDR3 loop spans 17 amino acids. Germline V gene sequence: CDR1 SGDLS, CDR2 YYNGEE. The chain has TRBV9 and TRBJ2-2, with 7 positions matching TRBD1. The specimen was blood. The source of this sequence is a woman between 18 and 29 years old with Graves' hyperthyroidism. The CDR3 here is CASSSPGQFANTRELFF. CDR3 nucleotides: TGTGCCAGCAGCTCCCCGGGACAGTTCGCGAACACCCGGGAGCTGTTTTTT.